The rows below give T cell receptor beta chains drawn from one sample of a study of regulatory T cells in long-lasting Graves disease. TCRdb analysed the multiplex PCR reads with MiXCR anew, one entry per CDR3 protein. This table has approximately 380,000 distinct CDR3 sequences, under 25% appearing once. Sequencing used peripheral blood mononuclear cells (PBMCs), obtained when the disease was refractory, from a patient treated with antithyroid drugs. The receptors derive from a female donor with Graves disease. CDR3s include the opening cysteine and the closing phenylalanine or tryptophan. D genes are given only for firm matches. A row's size may be missing; if present it is once, few, many or a size class.

>TRBD2|many|TRBV11-2|TRBJ2-7
TGTGCCAGCAGCCTTAGCGGGATAGCCTACGAGCAGTACTTC
CASSLSGIAYEQYF
>TRBD1|many|TRBV2|TRBJ1-5
TGTGCCAGCAGTAAGGACAGGGGAGCGAGCAATCAGCCCCAGCATTTT
CASSKDRGASNQPQHF
>.|many|TRBV28|TRBJ2-7
TGTGCCAGCAGTTTACTGGTACCGTCGGGGGACGAGCAGTACTTC
CASSLLVPSGDEQYF
>.|many|TRBV28|TRBJ2-7
TGTGCCAGCAGTTTTGGACTCTACGAGCAGTACTTC
CASSFGLYEQYF
>TRBD1|.|TRBV3-1|TRBJ1-1
TGTGCCAGCAGCCAACTCTCTAGGACAGGGCGAAGGACTGAAGCTTTCTTT
CASSQLSRTGRRTEAFF
>.|.|TRBV3-1|TRBJ2-3
TGTGCCAGCAGCCACAGGGTAATCTCTAGCACAGATACGCAGTATTTT
CASSHRVISSTDTQYF
>TRBD1|.|TRBV11-3|TRBJ2-7
TGTGCCAGCAGCTTTAGCAGGGGGTCGATATCATGCGAGCAGTACTTC
CASSFSRGSISCEQYF
>.|many|TRBV30|TRBJ2-7
TGTGCCTGGAGTCACGTCCAGGAGATCTACGAGCAGTACTTC
CAWSHVQEIYEQYF
>TRBD1|.|TRBV6-2/TRBV6-3|TRBJ2-4
TGTGCCAGCAGTCCACTGGGACAGGTGGCCAAAAACATTCAGTACTTC
CASSPLGQVAKNIQYF
>.|many|TRBV6-1|TRBJ2-7
TGTGCCAGCAGTGAAGGGGCTGGACGCTACGAGCAGTACTTC
CASSEGAGRYEQYF
>TRBD1|few|TRBV20-1|TRBJ1-1
TGCAGTGCTAGAGATCTGACAGGGATGAACACTGAAGCTTTCTTT
CSARDLTGMNTEAFF
>.|few|TRBV2|TRBJ1-3
TGTGCCAGCAGTGAAGCAAGTCAGTCCTCTGGAAACACCATATATTTT
CASSEASQSSGNTIYF
>.|.|TRBV20-1|TRBJ1-6
TGCAGTGCTAGAGAGTCGGGGGCCCCCCTCCACTTT
CSARESGAPLHF
>.|many|TRBV20-1|TRBJ2-7
TGCAGTGCTAGAGATCTGGGCTACGAGCAGTACTTC
CSARDLGYEQYF
>TRBD1|.|TRBV7-2|TRBJ1-1
TGTGCCAGCAGCGGGGTGCGGACAGGGGGAAACACTGAAGCTTTCTTT
CASSGVRTGGNTEAFF
>.|.|TRBV7-9|TRBJ2-1
TGTGCCAGCAGCTTAGAAGTGGAGCAGTTCTTC
CASSLEVEQFF
>.|.|TRBV5-1|TRBJ2-7
TGCGCCAGCAGCCTCGACTCCTTCTCCTACGAGCAGTACTTC
CASSLDSFSYEQYF
>TRBD1|.|TRBV6-1|TRBJ1-5
TGTGCCAGCAGTGGACAGGGTTATAGCAATCAGCCCCAGCATTTT
CASSGQGYSNQPQHF
>TRBD1|few|TRBV18|TRBJ2-7
TGTGCCAGCTCACGGGACAGCTTGTTTTACGAGCAGTACTTC
CASSRDSLFYEQYF
>TRBD2|many|TRBV11-2|TRBJ2-7
TGTGCCAGCAGCTTGAGACTGTTCGGACTAGCCGCGACCTACGAGCAGTACTTC
CASSLRLFGLAATYEQYF
>.|few|TRBV15|TRBJ1-6
TGTGCCACCAGCCTGGGGAGGGATTCACCCCTCCACTTT
CATSLGRDSPLHF
>.|many|TRBV11-2|TRBJ2-5
TGTGCCAGCCGAAGCAGCGAAGAGACCCAGTACTTC
CASRSSEETQYF
>TRBD2|.|TRBV12-3/TRBV12-4|TRBJ2-7
TGTGCGAGCAAGAGGGGTAGCGGGGCCCCTGGCTCCGAGGAGCAGTACTTC
CASKRGSGAPGSEEQYF
>TRBD2|.|TRBV11-2|TRBJ2-7
TGTGCCAGCAGCTTAGATTCTAGCGGGAGTACCTACGAGCAGTACTTC
CASSLDSSGSTYEQYF
>TRBD2|.|TRBV12-3/TRBV12-4|TRBJ2-1
TGTGCCAGCAGGACACTAGCGGCAACATCCGCGGAGGAGCAGTTCTTC
CASRTLAATSAEEQFF
>.|many|TRBV6-2/TRBV6-3|TRBJ2-4
TGTGCCAGCAGTTACTCTGCGGCAAGCATTCAGTACTTC
CASSYSAASIQYF
>.|few|TRBV20-1|TRBJ2-6
TGCAGTGCTAGAGATTCGAGGTACTCTGGGGCCAACGTCCTGACTTTC
CSARDSRYSGANVLTF
>.|.|TRBV7-2|TRBJ2-7
TGTGCCAGCAGCTTGAACCCCCAGGGGATCGGGAACGAGCAGTACTTC
CASSLNPQGIGNEQYF
>TRBD2|few|TRBV6-1|TRBJ2-4
TGTGCCAGCAGTGACAGCGGGACTATAGCCAAAAACATTCAGTACTTC
CASSDSGTIAKNIQYF
>TRBD2|many|TRBV7-8|TRBJ2-7
TGTGCCAGCAGCCAAGCCCAGACTAGCGGGGGCTACGAGCAGTACTTC
CASSQAQTSGGYEQYF
>TRBD2|many|TRBV7-9|TRBJ2-7
TGTGCCAGCAGTAGCGGGCTGTACGAGCAGTACTTC
CASSSGLYEQYF
>.|many|TRBV20-1|TRBJ1-1
TGCAGTGCTGGGGTTGGGATGAACACTGAAGCTTTCTTT
CSAGVGMNTEAFF
>TRBD1|.|TRBV28|TRBJ1-5
TGTGCCAGCAGTTTAGAGGGGGCGGTTCAGCCCCAGCATTTT
CASSLEGAVQPQHF
>TRBD2|many|TRBV6-1|TRBJ2-2
TGTGCCAGCAGTGGGGACGGGGGGTCCACCGGGGAGCTGTTTTTT
CASSGDGGSTGELFF
>.|many|TRBV2|TRBJ1-4
TGTGCCAGCAGGTTACAGGGAAAAGATGAAAAACTGTTTTTT
CASRLQGKDEKLFF
>.|many|TRBV6-2/TRBV6-3|TRBJ1-4
TGTGCCAGCAGTTACATCCCTGCGCAGGCTGAAAAACTGTTTTTT
CASSYIPAQAEKLFF
>.|.|TRBV12-3/TRBV12-4|TRBJ2-3
TGTGCCAGCAGTTTAAGGGCCACAGATACGCAGTATTTT
CASSLRATDTQYF
>.|many|TRBV3-1|TRBJ2-7
TGTGCCAGCAGCCAAGGGGCAGGGCGATACCAGTACTTC
CASSQGAGRYQYF
>.|many|TRBV6-1|TRBJ1-1
TGTGCCAGCAGGAGGAGGACGGGGCCGAACACTGAAGCTTTCTTT
CASRRRTGPNTEAFF
>.|many|TRBV6-1|TRBJ2-2
TGTGCCAGCAGTAGACCGTCCGGGGAGCTGTTTTTT
CASSRPSGELFF
>.|few|TRBV27|TRBJ2-1
TGTGCCAGCAGTTTAGGGCGGGACGGGGAGCAGTTCTTC
CASSLGRDGEQFF
>TRBD1|few|TRBV10-3|TRBJ1-4
TGTGCCACCGCGACAGGGGTTAATGAAAAACTGTCTTTT
CATATGVNEKLSF
>.|.|TRBV24-1|TRBJ2-2
TGTGCCACCAGTAATATGGGGGAGCTGTTTTTT
CATSNMGELFF
>.|few|TRBV6-1|TRBJ1-5
TGTGCCAGCAGCCCCGAAGACGGGAGATATCAGCCCCAGCATTTT
CASSPEDGRYQPQHF
>.|few|TRBV3-1|TRBJ1-3
TGTGCCAGCAGCAGACAAGCTGGAGGAAACACCATATATTTT
CASSRQAGGNTIYF
>.|many|TRBV6-1|TRBJ2-7
TGTGCCAGCTATACCCAGGGCAGAGGCTACGAGCAGTACTTC
CASYTQGRGYEQYF
>.|.|TRBV20-1|TRBJ1-5
TGCAGTGCTAGTGTCGGGGTATCCAATCAGCCCCAGCATTTT
CSASVGVSNQPQHF
>.|.|TRBV5-1|TRBJ1-1
TGCGCCAGCAGCTTGGGCAGTTCGAACACTGAAGCTTTCTTT
CASSLGSSNTEAFF
>.|few|TRBV5-8|TRBJ2-2
TGTGCCAGCAGCCCTCGACACTCACGCCACACCGGGGAGCTGTTTTTT
CASSPRHSRHTGELFF
>TRBD1|few|TRBV12-5|TRBJ2-2
TGTGCTAGTGGTTTGGTATTGCTGGACAGGGGGCTCGGGGAGCTGTTTTTT
CASGLVLLDRGLGELFF
>.|.|TRBV6-1|TRBJ1-5
TGTGCCAGCAGACAGGGAAATAGCAATCAGCCCCAGCATTTT
CASRQGNSNQPQHF
>.|.|TRBV7-9|TRBJ1-6
TGTGCCAGCAGCCAAGCCTCCGAGACAGACTCACCCCTCCACTTT
CASSQASETDSPLHF
>.|.|TRBV28|TRBJ2-1
TGTGCCAGCACAAGGGACATCCTATCCTACAATGAGCAGTTCTTC
CASTRDILSYNEQFF